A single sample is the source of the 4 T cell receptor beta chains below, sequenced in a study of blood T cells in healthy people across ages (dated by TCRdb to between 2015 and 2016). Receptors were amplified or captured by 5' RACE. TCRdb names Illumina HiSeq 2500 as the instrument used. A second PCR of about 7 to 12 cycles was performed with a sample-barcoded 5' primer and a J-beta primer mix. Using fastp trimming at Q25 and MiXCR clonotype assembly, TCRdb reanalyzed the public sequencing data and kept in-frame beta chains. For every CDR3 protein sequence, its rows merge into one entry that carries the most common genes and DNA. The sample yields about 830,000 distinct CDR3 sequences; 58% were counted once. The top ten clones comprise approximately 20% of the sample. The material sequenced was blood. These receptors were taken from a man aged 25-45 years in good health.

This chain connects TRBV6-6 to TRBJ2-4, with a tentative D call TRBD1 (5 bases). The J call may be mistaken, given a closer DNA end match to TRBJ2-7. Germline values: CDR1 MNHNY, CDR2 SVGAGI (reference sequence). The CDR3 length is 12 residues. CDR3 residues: CASTLRVGEQYF. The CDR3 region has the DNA TGTGCCAGCACCCTCAGGGTTGGCGAGCAGTACTTC.

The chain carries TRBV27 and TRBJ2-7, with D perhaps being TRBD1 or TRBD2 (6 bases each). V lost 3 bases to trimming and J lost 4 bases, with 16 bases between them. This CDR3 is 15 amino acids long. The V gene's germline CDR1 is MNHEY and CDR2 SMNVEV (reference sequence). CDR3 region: CASSFDGGQAYEQYF. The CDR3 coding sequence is TGTGCCAGCAGTTTCGACGGGGGCCAAGCGTACGAGCAGTACTTC.

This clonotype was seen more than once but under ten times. CDR3 DNA sequence: TGTGCCAGCAGCCAAGCAGACGGATCTAGCACAGATACGCAGTATTTT. This translates into CASSQADGSSTDTQYF. The chain has TRBV4-2 and TRBJ2-3; D unresolved. The CDR3 has 16 amino acids. Trimming pared 1 base from V and 0 bases from J, leaving 11 bases between. Germline CDR1 LGHNA, CDR2 YNFKEQ.

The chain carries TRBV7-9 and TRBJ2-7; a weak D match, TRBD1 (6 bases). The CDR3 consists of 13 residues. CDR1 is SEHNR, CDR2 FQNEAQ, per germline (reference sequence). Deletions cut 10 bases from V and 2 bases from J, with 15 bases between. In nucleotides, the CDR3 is TGTGCCATCGACCACCGGGACACCTACGAGCAGTACTTC. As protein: CAIDHRDTYEQYF.